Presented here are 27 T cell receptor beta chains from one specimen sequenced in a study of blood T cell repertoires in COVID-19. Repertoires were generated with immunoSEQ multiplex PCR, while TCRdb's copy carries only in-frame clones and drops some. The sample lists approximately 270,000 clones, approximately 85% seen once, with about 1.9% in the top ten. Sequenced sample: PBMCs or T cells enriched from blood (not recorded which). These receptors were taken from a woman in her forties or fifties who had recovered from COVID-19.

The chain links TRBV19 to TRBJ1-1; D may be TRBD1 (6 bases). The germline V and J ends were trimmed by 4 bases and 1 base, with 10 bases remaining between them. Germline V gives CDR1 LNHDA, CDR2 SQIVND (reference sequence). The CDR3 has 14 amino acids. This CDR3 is CASSRDTSNTEAFF. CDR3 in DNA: TGTGCCAGTAGTAGGGACACGTCGAACACTGAAGCTTTCTTT.

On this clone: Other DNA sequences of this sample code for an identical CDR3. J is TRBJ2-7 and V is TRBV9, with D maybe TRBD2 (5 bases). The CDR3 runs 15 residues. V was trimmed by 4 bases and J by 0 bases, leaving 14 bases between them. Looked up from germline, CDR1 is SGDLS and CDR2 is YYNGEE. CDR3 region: CASSPSGYSSYEQYF. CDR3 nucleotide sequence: TGTGCCAGCAGCCCCAGCGGATACAGCTCCTACGAGCAGTACTTC.

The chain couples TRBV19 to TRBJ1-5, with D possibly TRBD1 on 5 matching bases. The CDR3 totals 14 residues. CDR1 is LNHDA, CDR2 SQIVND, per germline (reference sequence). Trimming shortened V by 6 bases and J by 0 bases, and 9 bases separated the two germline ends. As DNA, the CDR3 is TGTGCCAGTAGCCTCGACAGTAGCAATCAGCCCCAGCATTTT. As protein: CASSLDSSNQPQHF.

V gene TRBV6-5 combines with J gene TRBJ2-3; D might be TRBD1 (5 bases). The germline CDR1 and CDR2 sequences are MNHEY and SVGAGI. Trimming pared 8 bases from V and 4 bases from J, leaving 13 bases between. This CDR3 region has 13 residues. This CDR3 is CASRQGPPDTQYF. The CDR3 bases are TGTGCCAGCCGCCAGGGTCCCCCAGATACGCAGTATTTT.

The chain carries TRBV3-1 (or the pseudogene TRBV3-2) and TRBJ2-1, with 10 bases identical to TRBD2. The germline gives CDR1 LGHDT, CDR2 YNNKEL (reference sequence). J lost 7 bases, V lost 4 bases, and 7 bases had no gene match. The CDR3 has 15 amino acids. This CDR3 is CASSPLAGGLNEQFF. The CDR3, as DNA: TGTGCCAGCAGCCCCTTAGCGGGAGGCCTGAATGAGCAGTTCTTC.

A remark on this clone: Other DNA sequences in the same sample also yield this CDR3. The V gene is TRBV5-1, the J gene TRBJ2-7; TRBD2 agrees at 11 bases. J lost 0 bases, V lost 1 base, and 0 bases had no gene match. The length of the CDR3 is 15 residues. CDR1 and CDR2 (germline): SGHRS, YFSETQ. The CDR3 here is CASSLTSGSSYEQYF. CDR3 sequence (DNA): TGCGCCAGCAGCTTGACTAGCGGGAGCTCCTACGAGCAGTACTTC.

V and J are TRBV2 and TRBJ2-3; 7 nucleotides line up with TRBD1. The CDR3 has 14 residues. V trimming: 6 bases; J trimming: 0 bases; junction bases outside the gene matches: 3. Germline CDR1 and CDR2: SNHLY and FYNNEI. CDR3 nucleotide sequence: TGTGCCAGCAGCGAGGGACAGAGCACAGATACGCAGTATTTT. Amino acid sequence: CASSEGQSTDTQYF.

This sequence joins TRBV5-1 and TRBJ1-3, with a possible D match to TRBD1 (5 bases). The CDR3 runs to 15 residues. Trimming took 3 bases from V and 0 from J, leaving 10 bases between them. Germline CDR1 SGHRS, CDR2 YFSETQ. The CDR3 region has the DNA TGCGCCAGCAGCTCCTCGGGGGGCTCTGGAAACACCATATATTTT. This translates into CASSSSGGSGNTIYF.

CDR3 residues: CASSLTGVEQYF. The CDR3 DNA follows: TGTGCCAGCAGTTTGACAGGGGTCGAGCAGTACTTC. The rearrangement joins TRBV28 to TRBJ2-7; 8 positions agree with TRBD1. The CDR3 runs to 12 residues. CDR1 is MDHEN and CDR2 is SYDVKM in the germline V gene. Unmatched junction bases numbered 1, after V lost 3 bases and J lost 6 bases.

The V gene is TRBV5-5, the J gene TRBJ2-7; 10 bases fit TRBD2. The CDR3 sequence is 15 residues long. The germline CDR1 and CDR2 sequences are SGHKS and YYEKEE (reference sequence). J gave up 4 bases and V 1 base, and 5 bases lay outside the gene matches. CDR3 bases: TGTGCCAGCAGCTTGACTAGCGGGACCGTTTACGAGCAGTACTTC. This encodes CASSLTSGTVYEQYF.

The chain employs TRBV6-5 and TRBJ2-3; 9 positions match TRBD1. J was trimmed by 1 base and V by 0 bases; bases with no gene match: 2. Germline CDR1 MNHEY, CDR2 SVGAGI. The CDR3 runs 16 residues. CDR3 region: CASSYSQGAGTDTQYF. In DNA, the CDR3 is TGTGCCAGCAGTTACTCACAGGGGGCTGGCACAGATACGCAGTATTTT.

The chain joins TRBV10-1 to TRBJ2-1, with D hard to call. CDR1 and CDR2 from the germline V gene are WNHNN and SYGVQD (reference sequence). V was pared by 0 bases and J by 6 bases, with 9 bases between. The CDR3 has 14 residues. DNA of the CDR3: TGCGCCAGCAGTGAGTCCGGAGTGTTCAATGAGCAGTTCTTC. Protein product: CASSESGVFNEQFF.

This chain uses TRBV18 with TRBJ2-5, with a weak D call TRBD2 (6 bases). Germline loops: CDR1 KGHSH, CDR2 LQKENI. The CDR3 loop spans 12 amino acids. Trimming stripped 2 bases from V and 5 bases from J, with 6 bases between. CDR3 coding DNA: TGTGCCAGCTCACCAAGCGGGGAGACCCAGTACTTC. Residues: CASSPSGETQYF.

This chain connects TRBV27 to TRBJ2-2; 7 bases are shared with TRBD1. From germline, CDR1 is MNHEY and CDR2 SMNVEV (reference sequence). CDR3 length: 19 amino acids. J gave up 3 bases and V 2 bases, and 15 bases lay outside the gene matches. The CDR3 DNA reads TGTGCCAGCAGTTTAGTCTCGGCGACAGGGTTTTTGTACACCGGGGAGCTGTTTTTT. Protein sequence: CASSLVSATGFLYTGELFF.

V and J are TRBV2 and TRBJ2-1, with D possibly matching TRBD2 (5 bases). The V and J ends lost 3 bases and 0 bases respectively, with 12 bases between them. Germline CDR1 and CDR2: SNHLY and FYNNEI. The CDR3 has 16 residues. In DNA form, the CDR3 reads TGTGCCAGCAGTGACTTAAGCGGAAGCTCCTACAATGAGCAGTTCTTC. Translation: CASSDLSGSSYNEQFF.

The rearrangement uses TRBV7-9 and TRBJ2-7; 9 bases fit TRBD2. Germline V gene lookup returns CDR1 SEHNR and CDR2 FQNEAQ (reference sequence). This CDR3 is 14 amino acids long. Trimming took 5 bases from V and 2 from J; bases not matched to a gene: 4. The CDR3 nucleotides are TGTGCCAGCAGCAAAAGACTAGCGGCCTACGAGCAGTACTTC. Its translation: CASSKRLAAYEQYF.

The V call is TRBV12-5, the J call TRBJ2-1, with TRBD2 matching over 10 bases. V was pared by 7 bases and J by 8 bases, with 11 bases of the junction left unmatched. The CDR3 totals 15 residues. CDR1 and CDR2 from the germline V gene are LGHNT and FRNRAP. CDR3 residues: CASAAGTSVFDEQFF. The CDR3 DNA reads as TGTGCTAGTGCCGCCGGGACTAGCGTTTTCGATGAGCAGTTCTTC.

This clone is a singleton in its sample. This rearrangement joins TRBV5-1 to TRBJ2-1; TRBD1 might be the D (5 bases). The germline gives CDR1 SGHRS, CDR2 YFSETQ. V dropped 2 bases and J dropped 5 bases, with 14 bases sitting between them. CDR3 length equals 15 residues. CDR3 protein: CASSLRGTGNNEQFF. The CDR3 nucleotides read TGCGCCAGCAGCTTAAGGGGTACTGGCAACAATGAGCAGTTCTTC.

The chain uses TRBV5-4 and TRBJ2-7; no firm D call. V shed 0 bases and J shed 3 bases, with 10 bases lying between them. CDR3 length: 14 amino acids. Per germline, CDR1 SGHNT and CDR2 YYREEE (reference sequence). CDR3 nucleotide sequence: TGTGCCAGCAGCTTGGCCCCGGAGATCTACGAGCAGTACTTC. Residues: CASSLAPEIYEQYF.

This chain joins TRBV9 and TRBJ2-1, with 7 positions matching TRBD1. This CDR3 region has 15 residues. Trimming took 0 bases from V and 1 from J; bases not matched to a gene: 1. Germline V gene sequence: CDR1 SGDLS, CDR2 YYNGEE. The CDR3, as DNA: TGTGCCAGCAGCGTAGAACAGGGGTCCTACAATGAGCAGTTCTTC. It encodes CASSVEQGSYNEQFF.

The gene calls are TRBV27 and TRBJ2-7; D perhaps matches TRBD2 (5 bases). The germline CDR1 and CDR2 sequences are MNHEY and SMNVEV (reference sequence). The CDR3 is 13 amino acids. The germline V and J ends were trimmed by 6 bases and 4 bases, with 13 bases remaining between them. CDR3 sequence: CASRTPGTYEQYF. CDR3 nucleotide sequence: TGTGCCAGCAGGACTCCGGGAACTTACGAGCAGTACTTC.

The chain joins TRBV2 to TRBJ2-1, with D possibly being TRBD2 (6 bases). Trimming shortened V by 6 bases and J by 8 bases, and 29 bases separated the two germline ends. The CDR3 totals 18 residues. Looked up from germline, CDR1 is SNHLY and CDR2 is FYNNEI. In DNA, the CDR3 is TGTGCCAGCAGAAGACAGTGGCCTACGGGGGTGATTGGCTATGAGCAGTTCTTC. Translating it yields CASRRQWPTGVIGYEQFF.

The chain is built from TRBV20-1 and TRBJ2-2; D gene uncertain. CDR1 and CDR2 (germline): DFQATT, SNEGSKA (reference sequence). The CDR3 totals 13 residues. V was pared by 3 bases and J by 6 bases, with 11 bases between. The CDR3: CSASLAASGELFF. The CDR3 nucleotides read TGCAGTGCTAGTTTAGCAGCGTCCGGGGAGCTGTTTTTT.

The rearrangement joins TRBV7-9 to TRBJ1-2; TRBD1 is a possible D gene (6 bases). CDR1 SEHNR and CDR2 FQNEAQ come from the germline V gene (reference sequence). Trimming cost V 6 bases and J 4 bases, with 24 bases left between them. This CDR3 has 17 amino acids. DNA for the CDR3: TGTGCCAGCAGTTATGGTGGGCGTCAGGGGAAGTTCTATGGCTACACCTTC. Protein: CASSYGGRQGKFYGYTF.

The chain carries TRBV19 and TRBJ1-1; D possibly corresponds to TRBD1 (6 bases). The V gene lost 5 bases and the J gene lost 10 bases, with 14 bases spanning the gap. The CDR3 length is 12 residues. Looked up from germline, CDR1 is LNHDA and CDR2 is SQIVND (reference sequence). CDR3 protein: CASSGTGGRAFF. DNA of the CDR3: TGTGCCAGTAGTGGGACGGGGGGCAGAGCTTTCTTT.

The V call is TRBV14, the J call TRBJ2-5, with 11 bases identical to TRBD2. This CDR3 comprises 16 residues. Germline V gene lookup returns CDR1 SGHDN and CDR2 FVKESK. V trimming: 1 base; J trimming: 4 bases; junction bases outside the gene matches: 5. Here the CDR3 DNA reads TGTGCCAGCAGCCAAGGTCGACTAGCGGGACGAGAGACCCAGTACTTC. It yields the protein CASSQGRLAGRETQYF.

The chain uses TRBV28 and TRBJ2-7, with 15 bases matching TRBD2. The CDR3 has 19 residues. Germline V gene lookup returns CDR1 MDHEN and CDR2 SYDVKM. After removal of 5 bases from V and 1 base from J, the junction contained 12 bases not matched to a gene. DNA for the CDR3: TGTGCCAGCAGTCCCTGGGGACTAGCGGGAGGCAATGGGTCCTACGAGCAGTACTTC. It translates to CASSPWGLAGGNGSYEQYF.